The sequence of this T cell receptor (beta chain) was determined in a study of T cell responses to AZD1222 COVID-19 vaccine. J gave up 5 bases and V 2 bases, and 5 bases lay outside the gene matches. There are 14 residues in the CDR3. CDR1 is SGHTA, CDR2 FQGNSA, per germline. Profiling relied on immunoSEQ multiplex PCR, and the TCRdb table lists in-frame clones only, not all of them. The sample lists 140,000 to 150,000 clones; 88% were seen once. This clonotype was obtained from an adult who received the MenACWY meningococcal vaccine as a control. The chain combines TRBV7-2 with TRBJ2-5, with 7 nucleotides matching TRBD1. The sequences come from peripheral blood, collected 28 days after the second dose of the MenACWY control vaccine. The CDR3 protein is CASSLQGRGETQYF. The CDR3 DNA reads TGTGCCAGCAGCTTACAGGGCAGGGGGGAGACCCAGTACTTC. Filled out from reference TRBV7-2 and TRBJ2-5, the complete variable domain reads GAGVSQSPSNKVTEKGKDVELRCDPISGHTALYWYRQSLGQGLEFLIYFQGNSAPDKSGLPSDRFSAERTGGSVSTLTIQRTQQEDSAVYLCASSLQGRGETQYFGPGTRLLVL.